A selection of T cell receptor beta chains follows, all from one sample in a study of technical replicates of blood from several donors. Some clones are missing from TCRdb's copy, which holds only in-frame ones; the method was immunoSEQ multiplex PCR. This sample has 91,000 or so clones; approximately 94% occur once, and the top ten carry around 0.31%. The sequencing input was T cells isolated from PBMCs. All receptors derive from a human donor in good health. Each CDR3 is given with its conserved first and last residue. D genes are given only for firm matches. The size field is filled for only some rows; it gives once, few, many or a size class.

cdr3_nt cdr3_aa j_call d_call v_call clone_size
TGTGCCAGCAGCTTAACGCTGGGCCAATCCTACAATGAGCAGTTCTTC CASSLTLGQSYNEQFF TRBJ2-1 - TRBV7-3 -
TGCGCCAGCACCGACTTCACAGCGGGAGTTTTATACGAGCAGTACTTC CASTDFTAGVLYEQYF TRBJ2-7 TRBD2 TRBV5-1 -
TGTGCCAGAAGCATTACTAGCGGCGAGCAGTTCTTC CARSITSGEQFF TRBJ2-1 TRBD2 TRBV5-3 -
TGTGCCAGCAGAACCCGGGACACCCCGAACACCGGGGAGCTGTTTTTT CASRTRDTPNTGELFF TRBJ2-2 - TRBV7-9 -
TGCAGCGTTGTCCCGGGACAGGGGATGGAGGGCTACACCTTC CSVVPGQGMEGYTF TRBJ1-2 TRBD1 TRBV29-1 -
TGCGCCAGCAGCTCTACAGAGTATGGCTACACCTTC CASSSTEYGYTF TRBJ1-2 - TRBV5-1 once
TGCGCCACTAAGACCGGGTATGGGCAGCCCCAGCATTTT CATKTGYGQPQHF TRBJ1-5 - TRBV10-2 -
TGTGCCAGCAGCCCTGGACAGGGAAACACTGAAGCTTTCTTT CASSPGQGNTEAFF TRBJ1-1 TRBD1 TRBV7-9 -
TGTGCCAGCAGCTTAGGCTCTAGTACTAGGGATGAGCAGTTCTTC CASSLGSSTRDEQFF TRBJ2-1 - TRBV11-2 -
TGTGCCAGCAGCCCAAGGCGGGACCGCGTCGACTATGGCTACACCTTC CASSPRRDRVDYGYTF TRBJ1-2 - TRBV13 -
TGTGCCACCAGCGCCAGGGTTCGCGGAGATACGCAGTATTTT CATSARVRGDTQYF TRBJ2-3 - TRBV15 -
TGTGCCAGCAGTGCGTTCCGTAGCAATCAGCCCCAGCATTTT CASSAFRSNQPQHF TRBJ1-5 - TRBV2 -
TGTGCCAGCAGTAACCAGGGTGTCGGGGAGCTGTTTTTT CASSNQGVGELFF TRBJ2-2 - TRBV6-5 -
TGTGCCAGCAGCTTAGAGCGATCCAGCAAGTCTGGGGCCAACGTCCTGACTTTC CASSLERSSKSGANVLTF TRBJ2-6 - TRBV7-2 -
TGTGCCAGTGGCCACGAGCAGTACTTC CASGHEQYF TRBJ2-7 - TRBV19 -
TGTGCCAGCAGCCGGGACTCCCTTCTCTACGAGCAGTACTTC CASSRDSLLYEQYF TRBJ2-7 - TRBV11-2 once
TGTGCTAGTGGTCCTCCGGGGATAGAATTTGAGCAGTTCTTC CASGPPGIEFEQFF TRBJ2-1 - TRBV12-5 once